This T cell receptor (beta chain) was sequenced for a study of T cells in Graves' hyperthyroidism and ophthalmopathy. Study-wide points: The authors' 13 V-J model separated ophthalmopathy from stable hyperthyroidism.

Exclusion criteria comprised uncontrolled infection, other autoimmune disease, pregnancy or lactation. Fresh peripheral blood, 9.5 to 10 ml of it, supplied the PBMCs. This clonotype was observed at least ten times. Its antigen is unidentified. The source material, RNA transcripts, was used to amplify TCR beta CDR3 regions. Using the HTBI primer set, a first-round RT-PCR was run on the TCR CDR3. TCRdb redid the calling of the multiplex PCR reads with MiXCR, one entry per CDR3 protein. Among over 250,000 distinct CDR3 sequences listed, 20% to 30% were seen once. The source material was blood. This receptor was taken from a middle-aged man with Graves' hyperthyroidism that later progressed to Graves' ophthalmopathy.

CDR3 DNA: TGCAGTGCTAGAGCGTTAACCAGTAGCGCACCCTACGAGCAGTACTTC. It translates to CSARALTSSAPYEQYF. This sequence joins TRBV20-1 and TRBJ2-7, with D possibly being TRBD2 (5 bases). The CDR3 extends over 16 amino acids. Germline-derived CDR1 and CDR2 are DFQATT and SNEGSKA (reference sequence). The V end was cut by 1 base, the J end by 2 bases, with 18 bases between.